There are a few counts of the clone carrying this TCR beta chain. Its target is not known. Alongside a J-beta primer mix, a sample-barcoded 5' primer served in a second PCR lasting roughly 7 to 11 cycles. MiXCR, run by TCRdb on the 5' RACE reads, gives a single entry per CDR3 protein. The table lists roughly 930,000 distinct CDR3 sequences, about 48% of them singletons. The sample originates from a study of blood T cells in healthy people across ages. This CDR3 has 13 amino acids. Per germline, CDR1 MDHEN and CDR2 SYDVKM. Between the trimmed V and J ends, which lost 5 bases and 11 bases, there was a span of 18 bases. Total RNA, at least 5 micrograms per sample, was extracted from PBMCs. Study-level results: The unsorted PBMCs prevented any conclusive comparison of naive versus antigen-experienced cells. Per million T cells, TCR beta diversity dropped roughly linearly as age increased.

Sequencing input: blood. V and J are TRBV28 and TRBJ2-5, with D possibly TRBD1 on 6 matching bases. The receptor comes from a man younger than 45 in good health. The CDR3 nucleotides read TGTGCCAGCAGTGTCCTTCAGGGACATGAGCAGTACTTC. Its translation: CASSVLQGHEQYF.